Below, one T cell receptor (beta chain) is given with its context. CDR1 and CDR2 from the germline V gene are MNHNY and SVGAGI (reference sequence). This CDR3 spans 15 amino acids. V was clipped by 2 bases and J by 0 bases, with 8 bases between them. Profiled with immunoSEQ multiplex PCR; TCRdb holds only in-frame clones, not every one. The sample has about 310,000 clones, around 87% seen once. The record originates from a study of blood T cell repertoires in COVID-19. Sequenced input: peripheral blood. The receptor comes from a man aged 18 to 30 with active or convalescent COVID-19. The chain couples TRBV6-6 to TRBJ1-5; D unclear. The CDR3 loop reads CASSYPTHSNQPQHF. CDR3 DNA: TGTGCCAGCAGTTACCCTACGCATAGCAATCAGCCCCAGCATTTT.